These 8 T cell receptor beta chains were sequenced from one sample in a study of cytomegalovirus exposure and HLA in healthy donors (dated by TCRdb to the late 2010s). Library generation was performed with the immunoSEQ multiplex PCR assay. For the multiplex PCR, a mixture combining 60 forward primers for TCR Vbeta segments and 13 reverse primers for TCR Jbeta segments was used. The source is immuneACCESS, and TCRdb retained only in-frame sequences with V and J called. Part of the clones is not carried over; for the studies checked, unresolved V genes explain less than half of this, and the remainder is unexplained. The sample table shows approximately 140,000 clones, and roughly 80% are seen once. The top ten constitute 8.8% of the sample. Sequencing was performed on PBMCs. The origin of the receptors is a woman between 50 and 59 years old in good health and CMV-seropositive.

The rearrangement joins TRBV5-1 to TRBJ2-7, with D tentatively TRBD1 (6 bases). CDR3 length equals 13 residues. The V end was cut by 5 bases, the J end by 3 bases, with 12 bases between. Germline CDR1 and CDR2: SGHRS and YFSETQ. In nucleotides, the CDR3 is TGCGCCAGCAGGCCCTCAGGGGACTACGAGCAGTACTTC. Protein sequence: CASRPSGDYEQYF.

J is TRBJ2-5 and V is TRBV18, with 9 bases aligning to TRBD2. From germline, CDR1 is KGHSH and CDR2 LQKENI. With 2 bases clipped from V and 2 bases from J, the junction kept 3 bases outside the gene matches. The CDR3 length is 15 residues. CDR3 nucleotides: TGTGCCAGCTCACCAGCGACTAGCGGACAAGAGACCCAGTACTTC. It translates to CASSPATSGQETQYF.

The chain uses TRBV25-1 and TRBJ1-2; D possibly corresponds to TRBD1 (6 bases). Germline loops: CDR1 MGHDK, CDR2 SYGVNS. The CDR3 runs 13 residues. Trimming took 5 bases from V and 5 from J, leaving 12 bases between them. The CDR3 DNA follows: TGTGCCAGCAGTCCGACAGGACCATATGGCTACACCTTC. Translation: CASSPTGPYGYTF.

This chain joins TRBV2 and TRBJ2-5, with 11 nucleotides matching TRBD1. Germline CDR1 and CDR2: SNHLY and FYNNEI. J gave up 5 bases and V 7 bases, and 9 bases lay outside the gene matches. The CDR3 length is 15 residues. Here the CDR3 DNA reads TGTGCCAGCACTATGGACAGGGGGCATTCGGAGACCCAGTACTTC. Amino acid sequence: CASTMDRGHSETQYF.

The J gene is TRBJ2-1, the V gene TRBV5-1, with 7 bases aligning to TRBD1. The CDR3 totals 15 residues. Germline CDR1 is SGHRS and CDR2 is YFSETQ. After removal of 4 bases from V and 5 bases from J, the junction contained 9 bases not matched to a gene. CDR3 loop: CASSRAGTANNEQFF. CDR3 DNA: TGCGCCAGCAGCCGCGCCGGGACAGCCAACAATGAGCAGTTCTTC.

This chain links TRBV10-3 with TRBJ1-5; 9 bases map to TRBD1. Germline CDR1 is ENHRY and CDR2 is SYGVKD. V was pared by 4 bases and J by 6 bases, with 4 bases of the junction left unmatched. This CDR3 has 14 amino acids. CDR3 coding DNA: TGTGCCATCAGTGGGACAGGGGAAGGTCAGCCCCAGCATTTT. This codes for CAISGTGEGQPQHF.

J is TRBJ1-2 and V is TRBV6-5, with D possibly matching TRBD1 (6 bases). Germline V gene data show CDR1 as MNHEY and CDR2 as SVGAGI. Trimming stripped 4 bases from V and 8 bases from J, with 8 bases between. CDR3 length: 11 amino acids. The CDR3 region has the DNA TGTGCCAGCAGTTCGGGACACGGCTACACCTTC. This codes for CASSSGHGYTF.

The chain joins TRBV5-6 to TRBJ2-5, with 9 bases matching TRBD2. CDR3 length equals 17 residues. Germline V gene sequence: CDR1 SGHDT, CDR2 YYEEEE. J was trimmed by 1 base and V by 3 bases; bases with no gene match: 10. The CDR3 DNA is TGTGCCAGCAGCTCTCCTTCTTTGCGGGGGGGCCAAGAGACCCAGTACTTC. This sequence encodes CASSSPSLRGGQETQYF.